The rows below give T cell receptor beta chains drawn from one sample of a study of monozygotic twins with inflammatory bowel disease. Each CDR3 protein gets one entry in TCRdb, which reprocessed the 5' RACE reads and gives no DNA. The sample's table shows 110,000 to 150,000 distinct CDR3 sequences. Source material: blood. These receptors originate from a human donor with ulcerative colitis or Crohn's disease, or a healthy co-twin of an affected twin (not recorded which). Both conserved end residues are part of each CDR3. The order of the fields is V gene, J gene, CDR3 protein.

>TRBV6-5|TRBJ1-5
CASSLEYSNQPQHF
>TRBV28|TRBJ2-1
CASSSSDRYNEQFF
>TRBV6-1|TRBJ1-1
CASTRQGGAGTEAFF
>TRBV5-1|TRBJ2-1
CASSWGQPDNEQFF
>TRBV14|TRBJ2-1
CASSQDPPGRGEQFF
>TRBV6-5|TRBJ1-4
CASSWDGIGANEKLFF
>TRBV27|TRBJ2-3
CASSSSGSMVTDTQYF
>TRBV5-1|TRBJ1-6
CASSTGQGPGEPLHF
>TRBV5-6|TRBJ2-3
CASSFEGLGNTDTQYF
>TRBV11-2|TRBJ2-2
CASSPRADPNTGELFF
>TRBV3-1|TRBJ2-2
CASSPSSNTGELFF
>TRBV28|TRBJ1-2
CASSDWRVEDGYTF
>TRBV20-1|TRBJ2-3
CSARDLVGGTDTQYF
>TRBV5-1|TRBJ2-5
CASSLEATGWGQETQYF
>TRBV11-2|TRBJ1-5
CASSPGQDQPQHF
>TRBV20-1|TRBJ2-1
CSARDRTPGGTYNEQFF
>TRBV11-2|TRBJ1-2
CASSLNPAGPGGESGYTF
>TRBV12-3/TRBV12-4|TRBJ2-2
CAISLQGSANTGELFF
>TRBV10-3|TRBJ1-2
CAISGGQAKRGYTF
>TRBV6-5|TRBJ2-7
CASRFQRSYEQYF
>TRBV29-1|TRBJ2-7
CSAGISSYEQYF
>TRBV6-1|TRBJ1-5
CASRPRGRDAIQPQHF
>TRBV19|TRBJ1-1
CASSMQGLNTEAFF
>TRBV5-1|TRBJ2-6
CASSLVTGALSGANVLTF
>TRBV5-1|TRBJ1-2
CASSLAGQYYGYTF
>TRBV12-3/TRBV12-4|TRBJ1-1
CASSPSQGRNFAEAFF
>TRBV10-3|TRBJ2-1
CAITQPAGQGYNEQFF
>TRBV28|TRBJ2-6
CASSFGQGAIAGANVLTF